These T cell receptor beta chains were read from a single sample in a study of blood T cell repertoires in COVID-19. Sequencing was performed with immunoSEQ multiplex PCR; in TCRdb, only in-frame clones are kept and a portion is missing. The sample includes approximately 200,000 clones, around 85% seen only once; the top ten take around 2.3%. The sequencing input was peripheral blood. These receptors were obtained from a man aged 65-85 years with active or convalescent COVID-19. Both conserved end residues are part of each CDR3.

v_call,j_call,cdr3_aa
TRBV5-1,TRBJ1-2,CASSFNRDTINYGYTF
TRBV12-3/TRBV12-4,TRBJ1-4,CASSSGTGGWLFF
TRBV19,TRBJ1-1,CASSWAGANTEAFF
TRBV3-1/TRBV3-2,TRBJ2-1,CASSQSLYEQFF
TRBV5-6,TRBJ2-5,CASSLGLAGGPGETQYF
TRBV11-2,TRBJ2-3,CASSLEPSGRAGYF
TRBV5-8,TRBJ2-2,CASSVGYGSDTGELFF
TRBV2,TRBJ1-4,CASGRDRQNEKLFF
TRBV7-2,TRBJ2-1,CASSSVSGPNEQFF
TRBV19,TRBJ2-2,CASSMQAGELFF